The 10 T cell receptor beta chains listed next were all sequenced from one sample in a study of PD-L1 blockade in urothelial cancer. Described time point: peripheral blood 6 weeks after treatment start. TCRdb keeps only in-frame clones here, not all; method: immunoSEQ multiplex PCR. The data contain roughly 100,000 clones, roughly 83% of them singletons. Material: PBMCs, obtained around atezolizumab (anti-PD-L1) treatment. The origin of the receptors is an older man with urothelial cancer.

The V and J genes are TRBV5-1 and TRBJ1-1; maybe TRBD1 (6 bases). Trimming shortened V by 0 bases and J by 0 bases, and 9 bases separated the two germline ends. CDR3 length: 15 amino acids. In germline, CDR1 is SGHRS, CDR2 YFSETQ. This CDR3 reads CASSLAPGVNTEAFF. In DNA, the CDR3 is TGCGCCAGCAGCTTGGCCCCAGGGGTGAACACTGAAGCTTTCTTT.

This sequence joins TRBV5-1 and TRBJ2-3, with D perhaps TRBD2 (5 bases). This CDR3 has 16 amino acids. Germline loops: CDR1 SGHRS, CDR2 YFSETQ. Trimming stripped 1 base from V and 4 bases from J, with 16 bases between. The DNA for the CDR3 is TGCGCCAGCAGCTTGAGCGGTAGGGCCCTTTCAGATACGCAGTATTTT. It codes for CASSLSGRALSDTQYF.

The rearrangement joins TRBV27 to TRBJ2-5; TRBD2 agrees at 8 bases. The CDR3 is 17 amino acids. V trimming: 4 bases; J trimming: 5 bases; junction bases outside the gene matches: 15. The V gene's germline CDR1 is MNHEY and CDR2 SMNVEV (reference sequence). The CDR3 reads CASSSSFSGTGRETQYF. The CDR3 DNA is TGTGCCAGCAGTTCCAGCTTTAGCGGGACCGGTCGGGAGACCCAGTACTTC.

The chain recombines TRBV4-3 with TRBJ1-1; unclear D gene. V was trimmed by 1 base and J by 12 bases, leaving 12 bases between them. The germline V gene encodes CDR1 LGHNA and CDR2 YSLEER. CDR3 length equals 12 residues. The CDR3 DNA reads TGCGCCAGCAGCCAAGGTGCGGGTCCGACTTTCTTT. Encoded protein: CASSQGAGPTFF.

The chain combines TRBV7-3 with TRBJ2-5, with D perhaps matching TRBD2 (7 bases). The CDR3 sequence is 16 residues long. The V end lost 6 bases, the J end lost 3 bases, and 20 bases lay between the germline ends. The V gene's germline CDR1 is SGHTA and CDR2 FQGTGA. The CDR3 sequence: CASSHYLGGGEETQYF. In nucleotides, the CDR3 is TGTGCCAGCAGTCACTACCTAGGGGGGGGCGAAGAGACCCAGTACTTC.

This chain uses TRBV11-2 with TRBJ2-3; D gene ambiguous. Germline V gene data show CDR1 as SGHAT and CDR2 as FQNNGV. V lost 0 bases and J lost 5, with 3 bases in between. CDR3 size: 12 residues. The CDR3 reads CASSLDKDTQYF. For the CDR3, the DNA is TGTGCCAGCAGCTTAGATAAAGATACGCAGTATTTT.

This clone was recorded many times. The gene calls are TRBV5-1 and TRBJ2-1, with 7 bases identical to TRBD2. The CDR3 is 12 amino acids. J gave up 12 bases and V 4 bases, and 7 bases lay outside the gene matches. The germline CDR1 and CDR2 sequences are SGHRS and YFSETQ. The CDR3, as DNA: TGCGCCAGCAGCGTAACTAGCGAGGGGCAGTTCTTC. Residues: CASSVTSEGQFF. The full variable domain, completed using reference TRBV5-1 and TRBJ2-1, is KAGVTQTPRYLIKTRGQQVTLSCSPISGHRSVSWYQQTPGQGLQFLFEYFSETQRNKGNFPGRFSGRQFSNSRSEMNVSTLELGDSALYLCASSVTSEGQFFGPGTRLTVL.

The CDR3 DNA reads TGTGCCTCCCGGGGGGCCCGCCAAGAGACCCAGTACTTC. Translating it yields CASRGARQETQYF. The rearrangement uses TRBV10-3 and TRBJ2-5; D is possibly TRBD2 (7 bases). The germline V and J ends were trimmed by 11 bases and 1 base, with 14 bases remaining between them. The CDR3 consists of 13 residues. In germline, CDR1 is ENHRY, CDR2 SYGVKD.

The chain couples TRBV18 to TRBJ2-5; perhaps TRBD2 as D (6 bases). Germline V CDR1 and CDR2: KGHSH, LQKENI. V shed 3 bases and J shed 5 bases, with 13 bases lying between them. The CDR3 consists of 14 residues. CDR3 bases: TGTGCCAGCTCACCGGTTCAGGAGGGGGAGACCCAGTACTTC. Amino acids: CASSPVQEGETQYF.

The chain employs TRBV9 and TRBJ1-4, with 8 nucleotides matching TRBD1. Germline V gene data show CDR1 as SGDLS and CDR2 as YYNGEE. The CDR3 spans 16 residues. Germline trimming cut 0 bases from V and 1 base from J; bases unmatched to any gene: 2. CDR3 nucleotides: TGTGCCAGCAGCGTAGCTACAGGGGGAACTAATGAAAAACTGTTTTTT. It is translated as CASSVATGGTNEKLFF.